Given below is one T cell receptor (beta chain) in context. The assay was immunoSEQ multiplex PCR, and TCRdb's table has in-frame clones only and misses some. There are some 130,000 clones in the sample; more than 85% occur only once, and 1.5% to 2% lies in the top ten. These data are taken from a study of T cell responses to AZD1222 COVID-19 vaccine. Trimming removed 0 bases at V and 2 bases at J, with 5 bases between. Germline CDR1 reads MNHEY; CDR2 reads SVGEGT. This CDR3 has 13 residues. This sequence joins TRBV6-2 or TRBV6-3 and TRBJ2-7, with D hard to call. This receptor was taken from an adult who received the AZD1222 COVID-19 vaccine. The source was peripheral blood, collected 28 days after the second AZD1222 dose. Here the CDR3 reads CASSYSIAYEQYF. The CDR3 DNA sequence: TGTGCCAGCAGTTACTCGATAGCCTACGAGCAGTACTTC.